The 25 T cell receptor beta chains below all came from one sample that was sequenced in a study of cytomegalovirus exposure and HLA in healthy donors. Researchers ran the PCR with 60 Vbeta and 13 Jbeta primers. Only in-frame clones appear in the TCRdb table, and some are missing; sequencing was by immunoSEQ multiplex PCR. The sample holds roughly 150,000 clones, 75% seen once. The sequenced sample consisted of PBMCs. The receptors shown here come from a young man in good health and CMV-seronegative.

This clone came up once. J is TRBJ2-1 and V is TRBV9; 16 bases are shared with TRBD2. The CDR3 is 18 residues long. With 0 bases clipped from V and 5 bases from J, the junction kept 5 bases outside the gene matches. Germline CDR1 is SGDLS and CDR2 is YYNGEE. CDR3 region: CASSVGGLAGGRDNEQFF. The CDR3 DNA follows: TGTGCCAGCAGCGTAGGGGGACTAGCGGGAGGGAGAGACAATGAGCAGTTCTTC. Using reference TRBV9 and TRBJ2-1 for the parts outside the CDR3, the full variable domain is DSGVTQTPKHLITATGQRVTLRCSPRSGDLSVYWYQQSLDQGLQFLIQYYNGEERAKGNILERFSAQQFPDLHSELNLSSLELGDSALYFCASSVGGLAGGRDNEQFFGPGTRLTVL.

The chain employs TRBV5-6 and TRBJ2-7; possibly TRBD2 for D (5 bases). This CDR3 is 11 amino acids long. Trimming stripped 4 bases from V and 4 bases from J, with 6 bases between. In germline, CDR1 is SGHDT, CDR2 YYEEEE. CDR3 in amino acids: CASSPGYEQYF. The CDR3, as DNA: TGTGCCAGCAGCCCGGGATACGAGCAGTACTTC.

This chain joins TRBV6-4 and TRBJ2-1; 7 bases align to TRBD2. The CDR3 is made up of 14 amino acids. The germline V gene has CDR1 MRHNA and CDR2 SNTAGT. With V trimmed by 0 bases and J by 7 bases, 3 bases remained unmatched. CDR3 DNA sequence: TGTGCCAGCAGTGACTCGCCTAGCGGAAATGAGCAGTTCTTC. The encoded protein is CASSDSPSGNEQFF.

The CDR3 loop is CASSIMAGERFTEAFF. CDR3 nucleotides: TGTGCCAGTAGTATAATGGCAGGGGAGAGGTTTACTGAAGCTTTCTTT. The gene calls are TRBV19 and TRBJ1-1; tentative D call: TRBD1 (6 bases). Trimming stripped 2 bases from V and 5 bases from J, with 18 bases between. The CDR3 is 16 residues long. CDR1 LNHDA and CDR2 SQIVND come from the germline V gene (reference sequence).

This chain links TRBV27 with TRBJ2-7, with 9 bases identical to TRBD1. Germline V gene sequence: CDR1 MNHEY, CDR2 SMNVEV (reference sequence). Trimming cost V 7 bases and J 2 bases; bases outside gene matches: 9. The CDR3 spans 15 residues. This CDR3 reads CASTSRGQGTYEQYF. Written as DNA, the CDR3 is TGTGCCAGCACCTCCCGGGGACAGGGAACCTACGAGCAGTACTTC.

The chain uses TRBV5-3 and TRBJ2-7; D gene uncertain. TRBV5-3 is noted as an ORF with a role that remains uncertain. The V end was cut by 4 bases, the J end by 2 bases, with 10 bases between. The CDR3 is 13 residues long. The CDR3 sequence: CARSSRLPYEQYF. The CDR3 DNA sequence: TGTGCCAGAAGCAGTCGACTCCCCTACGAGCAGTACTTC.

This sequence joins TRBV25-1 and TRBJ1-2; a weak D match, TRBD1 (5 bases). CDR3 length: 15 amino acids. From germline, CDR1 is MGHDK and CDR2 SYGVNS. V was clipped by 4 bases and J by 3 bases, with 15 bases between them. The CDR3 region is CASSAHGGEDYGYTF. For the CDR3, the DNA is TGTGCCAGCAGTGCACACGGGGGGGAAGACTATGGCTACACCTTC.

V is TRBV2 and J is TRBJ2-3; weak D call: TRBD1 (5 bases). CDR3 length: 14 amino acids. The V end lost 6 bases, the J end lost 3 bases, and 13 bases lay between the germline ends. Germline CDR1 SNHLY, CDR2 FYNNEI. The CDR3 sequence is CASSGRVGTDTQYF. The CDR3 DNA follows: TGTGCCAGCAGCGGCAGGGTGGGTACAGATACGCAGTATTTT.

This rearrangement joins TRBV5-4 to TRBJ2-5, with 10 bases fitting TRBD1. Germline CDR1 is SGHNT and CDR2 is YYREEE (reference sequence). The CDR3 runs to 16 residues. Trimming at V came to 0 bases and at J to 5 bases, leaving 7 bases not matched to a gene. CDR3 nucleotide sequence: TGTGCCAGCAGCTTGGCCGGGGGACAGGGGTGGGAGACCCAGTACTTC. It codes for CASSLAGGQGWETQYF.

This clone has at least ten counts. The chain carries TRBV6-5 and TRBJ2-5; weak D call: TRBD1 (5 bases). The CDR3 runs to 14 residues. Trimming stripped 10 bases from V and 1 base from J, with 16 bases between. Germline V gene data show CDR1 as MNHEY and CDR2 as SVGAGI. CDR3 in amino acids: CATSPQGPQETQYF. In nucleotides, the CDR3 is TGTGCCACCTCACCCCAGGGCCCCCAAGAGACCCAGTACTTC.

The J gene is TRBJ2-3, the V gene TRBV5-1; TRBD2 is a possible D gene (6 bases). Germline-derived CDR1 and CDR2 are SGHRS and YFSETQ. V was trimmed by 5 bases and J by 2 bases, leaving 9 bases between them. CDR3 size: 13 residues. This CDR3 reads CASSPGDTDTQYF. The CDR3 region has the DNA TGCGCCAGCAGTCCGGGGGACACAGATACGCAGTATTTT.

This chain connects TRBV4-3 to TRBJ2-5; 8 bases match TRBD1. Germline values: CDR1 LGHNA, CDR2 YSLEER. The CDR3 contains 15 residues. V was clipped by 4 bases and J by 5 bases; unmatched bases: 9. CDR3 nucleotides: TGCGCCAGCAGCCGTACGACAGGGGTTCGGGAGACCCAGTACTTC. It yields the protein CASSRTTGVRETQYF.

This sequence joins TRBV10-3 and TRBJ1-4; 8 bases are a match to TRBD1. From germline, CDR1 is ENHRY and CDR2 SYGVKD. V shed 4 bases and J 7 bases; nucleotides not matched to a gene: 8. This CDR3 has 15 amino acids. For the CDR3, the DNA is TGTGCCATCAGTGCGGTGGACAGGGAAAGTGAAAAACTGTTTTTT. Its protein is CAISAVDRESEKLFF.

The CDR3 region has the DNA TGTGCCAGCAGTTCCTCACGACAGGGGAGCGGCTACACCTTC. It is translated as CASSSSRQGSGYTF. The rearrangement joins TRBV27 to TRBJ1-2; 8 bases are a match to TRBD1. This CDR3 is built from 14 residues. Germline values: CDR1 MNHEY, CDR2 SMNVEV (reference sequence). V gave up 4 bases and J gave up 8 bases; unmatched junction bases: 9.

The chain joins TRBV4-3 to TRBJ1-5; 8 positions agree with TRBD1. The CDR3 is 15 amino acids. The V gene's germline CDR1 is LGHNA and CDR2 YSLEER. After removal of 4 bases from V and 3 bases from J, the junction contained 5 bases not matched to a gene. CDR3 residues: CASSPTGEANQPQHF. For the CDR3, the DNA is TGCGCCAGCAGCCCGACAGGGGAGGCCAATCAGCCCCAGCATTTT.

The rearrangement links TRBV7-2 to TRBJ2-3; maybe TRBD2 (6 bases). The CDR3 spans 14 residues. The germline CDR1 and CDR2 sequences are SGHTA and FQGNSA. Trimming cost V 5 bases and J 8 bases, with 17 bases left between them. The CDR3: CASSPPGVVGTQYF. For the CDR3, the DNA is TGTGCCAGCAGCCCCCCGGGGGTTGTGGGTACGCAGTATTTT.

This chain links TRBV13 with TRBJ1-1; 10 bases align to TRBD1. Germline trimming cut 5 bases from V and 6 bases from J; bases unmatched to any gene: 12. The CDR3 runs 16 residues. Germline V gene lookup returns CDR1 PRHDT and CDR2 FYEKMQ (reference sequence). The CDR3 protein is CASSPGQGYAVPEAFF. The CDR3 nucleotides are TGTGCCAGCAGCCCGGGACAGGGGTACGCGGTCCCTGAAGCTTTCTTT.

In nucleotides, the CDR3 is TGCGCCAGCAGCCAAGAAAGCCCCAGACAGGGGACCTACACCTTC. As protein: CASSQESPRQGTYTF. The chain is built from TRBV4-3 and TRBJ1-2; 8 nucleotides align to TRBD1. Trimming at V came to 0 bases and at J to 10 bases, leaving 10 bases not matched to a gene. Germline values: CDR1 LGHNA, CDR2 YSLEER. CDR3 length: 15 residues.

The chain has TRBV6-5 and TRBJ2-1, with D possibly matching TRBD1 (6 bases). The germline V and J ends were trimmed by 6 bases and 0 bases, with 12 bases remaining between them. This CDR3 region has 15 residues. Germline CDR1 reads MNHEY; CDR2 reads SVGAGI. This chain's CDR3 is CASRPTGRSYNEQFF. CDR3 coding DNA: TGTGCCAGCAGGCCGACAGGCCGCTCCTACAATGAGCAGTTCTTC.

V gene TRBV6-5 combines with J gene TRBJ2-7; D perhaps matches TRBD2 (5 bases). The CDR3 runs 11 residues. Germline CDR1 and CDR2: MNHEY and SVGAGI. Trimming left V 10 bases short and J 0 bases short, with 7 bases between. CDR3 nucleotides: TGTGCCACCCGGGGCTCCTACGAGCAGTACTTC. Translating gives CATRGSYEQYF.

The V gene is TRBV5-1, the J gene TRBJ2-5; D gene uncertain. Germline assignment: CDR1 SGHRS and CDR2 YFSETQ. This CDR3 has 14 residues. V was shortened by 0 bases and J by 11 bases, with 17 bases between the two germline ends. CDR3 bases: TGCGCCAGCAGCTTGGATACACCCGCTACGGAGCAGTACTTC. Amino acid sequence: CASSLDTPATEQYF. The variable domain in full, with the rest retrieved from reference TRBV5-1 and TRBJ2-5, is KAGVTQTPRYLIKTRGQQVTLSCSPISGHRSVSWYQQTPGQGLQFLFEYFSETQRNKGNFPGRFSGRQFSNSRSEMNVSTLELGDSALYLCASSLDTPATEQYFGPGTRLLVL.

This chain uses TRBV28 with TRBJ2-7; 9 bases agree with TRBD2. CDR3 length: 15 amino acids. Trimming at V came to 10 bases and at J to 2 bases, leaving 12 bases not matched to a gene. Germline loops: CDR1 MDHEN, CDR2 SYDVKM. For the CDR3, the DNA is TGTGCCACCTCCCCGGGCGGGGGGGTAGCCTACGAGCAGTACTTC. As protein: CATSPGGGVAYEQYF. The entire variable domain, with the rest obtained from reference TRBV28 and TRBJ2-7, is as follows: DVKVTQSSRYLVKRTGEKVFLECVQDMDHENMFWYRQDPGLGLRLIYFSYDVKMKEKGDIPEGYSVSREKKERFSLILESASTNQTSMYLCATSPGGGVAYEQYFGPGTRLTVT.

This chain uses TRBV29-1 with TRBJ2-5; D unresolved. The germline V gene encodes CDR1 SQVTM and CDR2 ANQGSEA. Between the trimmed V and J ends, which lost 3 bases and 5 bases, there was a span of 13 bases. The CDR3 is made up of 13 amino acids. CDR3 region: CSVDGSSMETQYF. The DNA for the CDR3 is TGCAGCGTTGATGGCAGTTCGATGGAGACCCAGTACTTC.

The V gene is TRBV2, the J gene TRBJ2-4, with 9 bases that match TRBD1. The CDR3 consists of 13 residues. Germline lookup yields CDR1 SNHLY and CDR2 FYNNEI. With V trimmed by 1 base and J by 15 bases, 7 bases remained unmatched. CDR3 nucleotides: TGTGCCAGCAGTGAAGGATGGGGGACAGGGCCGTACTTC. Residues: CASSEGWGTGPYF.

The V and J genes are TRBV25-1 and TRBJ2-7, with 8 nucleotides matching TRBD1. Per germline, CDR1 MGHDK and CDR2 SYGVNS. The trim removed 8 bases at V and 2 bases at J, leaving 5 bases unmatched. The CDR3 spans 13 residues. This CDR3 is CASGQGNAYEQYF. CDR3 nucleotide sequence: TGTGCCAGCGGACAGGGAAACGCCTACGAGCAGTACTTC.